Listed below are T cell receptor beta chains from one sample, sequenced in a study of cytomegalovirus exposure and HLA in healthy donors. Sequencing used immunoSEQ multiplex PCR; TCRdb keeps in-frame clones, though not all of them. Of some 79,000 clones listed, over 70% were seen once; the top ten hold 5.5%. Sequencing was carried out using PBMCs. Source of these receptors: a male donor in good health and CMV-seropositive. Both conserved end residues are part of each CDR3. Each record gives: V gene, J gene, clone size, D gene, CDR3 protein, CDR3 DNA. The D gene is left open where the match is weak. Not every row has a clone size; where given, it reads once, few, many or a size class.

TRBV5-1	TRBJ1-2	NA	NA	CASSGSGGVDYGYTF	TGCGCCAGCAGCGGGAGTGGGGGCGTGGACTATGGCTACACCTTC
TRBV7-9	TRBJ1-2	NA	NA	CASSADRNYGYTF	TGTGCCAGCAGCGCAGACAGGAACTATGGCTACACCTTC
TRBV10-2	TRBJ1-1	NA	TRBD1	CASKDRLNTEAFF	TGCGCCAGCAAGGACAGGTTGAACACTGAAGCTTTCTTT
TRBV2	TRBJ1-3	NA	NA	CASSEEGIASGNTIYF	TGTGCCAGCAGTGAAGAAGGAATAGCCTCTGGAAACACCATATATTTT
TRBV5-5	TRBJ2-7	once	NA	CASSFLYGQYF	TGTGCCAGCAGCTTCTTATACGGGCAGTACTTC
TRBV5-5	TRBJ2-7	once	TRBD1	CASSLSVAGTAYEQYF	TGTGCCAGCAGCTTGAGTGTCGCAGGGACAGCCTACGAGCAGTACTTC
TRBV6-5	TRBJ2-1	once	TRBD2	CASSYSSGLEQFF	TGTGCCAGCAGTTACTCGTCGGGACTAGAGCAGTTCTTC
TRBV11-2	TRBJ1-2	NA	TRBD1	CASSPIRDSSYGYTF	TGTGCCAGCAGCCCTATCAGGGACAGCTCCTATGGCTACACCTTC
TRBV28	TRBJ2-4	NA	NA	CASSFGRVAKNIQYF	TGTGCCAGCAGTTTTGGCAGGGTAGCCAAAAACATTCAGTACTTC
TRBV7-9	TRBJ2-1	NA	NA	CASSLDGVNEQFF	TGTGCCAGCAGCTTAGACGGGGTGAATGAGCAGTTCTTC
TRBV5-8	TRBJ1-4	NA	NA	CASSFAGIGEKLFF	TGTGCCAGCAGCTTTGCGGGGATAGGTGAAAAACTGTTTTTT
TRBV4-1	TRBJ1-4	NA	NA	CASSSGGKLFF	TGCGCCAGCAGCAGCGGAGGAAAACTGTTTTTT
TRBV28	TRBJ2-7	NA	TRBD2	CASSLAGDPYEQYF	TGTGCCAGCAGTTTAGCGGGGGACCCCTACGAGCAGTACTTC
TRBV5-1	TRBJ2-7	once	NA	CASSLRGGRWDEQYF	TGCGCCAGCAGCTTGCGGGGAGGCCGTTGGGACGAGCAGTACTTC
TRBV28	TRBJ2-1	NA	TRBD1	CASSSFVGQGRNEQFF	TGTGCCAGCAGCTCTTTTGTCGGACAGGGAAGGAATGAGCAGTTCTTC
TRBV5-1	TRBJ1-3	NA	NA	CASSLAGGSGNTIYF	TGCGCCAGCAGCTTGGCGGGGGGCTCTGGAAACACCATATATTTT
TRBV7-2	TRBJ1-1	NA	NA	CASSLNVLQGTNTEAFF	TGTGCCAGCAGCTTAAATGTCCTCCAGGGCACGAACACTGAAGCTTTCTTT
TRBV7-3	TRBJ1-2	NA	TRBD1	CASRLSTGVVYGYTF	TGTGCCAGCAGATTATCGACAGGGGTCGTCTATGGCTACACCTTC
TRBV14	TRBJ1-2	NA	NA	CASSHGQGMWYGYTF	TGTGCCAGCAGCCATGGACAAGGGATGTGGTATGGCTACACCTTC
TRBV19	TRBJ2-7	NA	TRBD1	CACGQGTVEQYF	TGTGCCTGCGGACAGGGGACTGTCGAGCAGTACTTC
TRBV11-2	TRBJ1-1	NA	TRBD1	CASSPTGVHTEAFF	TGTGCCAGCAGCCCGACAGGGGTGCACACTGAAGCTTTCTTT
TRBV28	TRBJ2-7	once	NA	CASSIGQLSSYEQYF	TGTGCCAGCAGTATTGGACAGTTAAGCTCCTACGAGCAGTACTTC
TRBV18	TRBJ1-2	NA	TRBD1	CASSPGTGQSNYGYTF	TGTGCCAGCTCACCGGGGACAGGGCAATCTAACTATGGCTACACCTTC
TRBV27	TRBJ2-7	NA	TRBD2	CASSPYPPLAGVYEQYF	TGTGCCAGCAGTCCCTATCCCCCACTAGCGGGAGTCTACGAGCAGTACTTC
TRBV7-9	TRBJ1-4	NA	NA	CASSLLNEKLFF	TGTGCCAGCAGCCTTCTTAATGAAAAACTGTTTTTT
TRBV9	TRBJ1-1	NA	NA	CASSVGGFTEAFF	TGTGCCAGCAGCGTTGGGGGCTTCACTGAAGCTTTCTTT
TRBV5-8	TRBJ1-2	few	NA	CASSLSSLYGYTF	TGTGCCAGCAGCTTGTCCAGTCTCTATGGCTACACCTTC
TRBV28	TRBJ1-4	NA	NA	CASSLTIPATNEKLFF	TGTGCCAGCAGTTTAACTATCCCCGCAACTAATGAAAAACTGTTTTTT
TRBV11-2	TRBJ2-5	NA	NA	CASSLGSEGEPEETQYF	TGTGCCAGCAGCTTAGGATCTGAGGGAGAACCAGAAGAGACCCAGTACTTC
TRBV19	TRBJ1-6	once	NA	CASSHRDTNSPLHF	TGTGCCAGTAGTCACCGGGACACGAATTCACCCCTCCACTTT
TRBV19	TRBJ2-3	once	TRBD1	CASSIRGLRGNYTDTQYF	TGTGCCAGTAGTATCAGGGGGCTTCGGGGTAACTACACAGATACGCAGTATTTT
TRBV14	TRBJ1-6	NA	NA	CASSQSRRREVHSPLHF	TGTGCCAGCAGCCAATCTAGGCGCAGGGAAGTGCATTCACCCCTCCACTTT
TRBV19	TRBJ1-5	NA	NA	CASKERGSNQPQHF	TGTGCCAGTAAGGAAAGGGGTAGCAATCAGCCCCAGCATTTT
TRBV10-3	TRBJ2-7	NA	TRBD2	CAISGGTSESRYF	TGTGCCATCAGTGGGGGGACTAGCGAGAGTCGGTACTTC
TRBV7-8	TRBJ2-5	few	TRBD2	CASSQTPTGAGGSKTQYF	TGTGCCAGCAGCCAAACCCCCACTGGAGCGGGGGGGTCGAAGACCCAGTACTTC
TRBV30	TRBJ1-1	NA	NA	CAWSVEQVTEAFF	TGTGCCTGGAGTGTAGAACAGGTAACTGAAGCTTTCTTT
TRBV4-1	TRBJ1-2	NA	TRBD1	CASSQTYRGRMFYGYTF	TGCGCCAGCAGCCAAACCTACAGGGGGCGGATGTTCTATGGCTACACCTTC
TRBV30	TRBJ2-7	NA	TRBD1	CAWSVPGQIDSYEQYF	TGTGCCTGGAGTGTTCCGGGACAGATTGACTCCTACGAGCAGTACTTC
TRBV16	TRBJ1-1	NA	NA	CASSQILGLGGGNTEAFF	TGTGCCAGCAGCCAAATCTTGGGTTTGGGCGGAGGGAACACTGAAGCTTTCTTT
TRBV2	TRBJ2-5	NA	TRBD1	CASSEELWDSQETQYF	TGTGCCAGCAGTGAAGAACTATGGGACAGCCAAGAGACCCAGTACTTC
TRBV5-1	TRBJ1-4	NA	TRBD1	CASSLGDRVSHEKLFF	TGCGCCAGCAGCTTGGGGGACAGAGTTTCTCATGAAAAACTGTTTTTT
TRBV4-2	TRBJ1-1	NA	NA	CASTTRTGGNTEAFF	TGTGCCAGCACGACGAGGACGGGGGGTAACACTGAAGCTTTCTTT
TRBV10-3	TRBJ1-1	NA	TRBD1	CAIRVQGAGAEAFF	TGTGCCATCAGGGTTCAGGGGGCAGGGGCTGAAGCTTTCTTT
TRBV27	TRBJ2-7	NA	NA	CASSLAPTYEQYF	TGTGCCAGCAGTTTAGCGCCGACCTACGAGCAGTACTTC